This TCR beta chain was profiled in a study of regulatory T cells in long-lasting Graves disease. Study results and caveats: Persistent patients shared more public clonotypes (approximately 2,900) than new patients (about 930).

Stated time point: newly diagnosed GD, antithyroid drugs for less than 3 months. PBMCs were the source of the RNA used for TCR sequencing. Library construction for TCR beta used iRepertoire HTBI primers and Arm-PCR of CDR3 regions. MiXCR, run by TCRdb on the multiplex PCR reads, gives a single entry per CDR3 protein. The sample lists some 370,000 distinct CDR3 sequences; 10% to 15% were seen once. This clonotype was picked up many times. Antigen unknown. Germline V CDR1 and CDR2: SGHNT, YYREEE (reference sequence). The CDR3 has 14 residues. V was clipped by 2 bases and J by 3 bases, with 11 bases between them. These data were also filed under a second study, of T cells in Graves' hyperthyroidism and ophthalmopathy. That work adds: A first-round RT-PCR of the TCR CDR3 used the HTBI primer set. The model forecast ophthalmopathy, anticipating it by a median 6.5 months before onset.

This sequence was found in a woman aged 18-29 years with Graves disease. V is TRBV5-4 and J is TRBJ1-1, with D perhaps TRBD1 (5 bases). The material sequenced was peripheral blood mononuclear cells (PBMCs), taken at new diagnosis, from a patient treated with antithyroid drugs. Written as DNA, the CDR3 is TGTGCCAGCAGCTTAGTGGGGCTGCACACTGAAGCTTTCTTT. The encoded protein is CASSLVGLHTEAFF. The whole variable domain, filled in from reference TRBV5-4 and TRBJ1-1, reads ETGVTQSPTHLIKTRGQQVTLRCSSQSGHNTVSWYQQALGQGPQFIFQYYREEENGRGNFPPRFSGLQFPNYSSELNVNALELDDSALYLCASSLVGLHTEAFFGQGTRLTVV.